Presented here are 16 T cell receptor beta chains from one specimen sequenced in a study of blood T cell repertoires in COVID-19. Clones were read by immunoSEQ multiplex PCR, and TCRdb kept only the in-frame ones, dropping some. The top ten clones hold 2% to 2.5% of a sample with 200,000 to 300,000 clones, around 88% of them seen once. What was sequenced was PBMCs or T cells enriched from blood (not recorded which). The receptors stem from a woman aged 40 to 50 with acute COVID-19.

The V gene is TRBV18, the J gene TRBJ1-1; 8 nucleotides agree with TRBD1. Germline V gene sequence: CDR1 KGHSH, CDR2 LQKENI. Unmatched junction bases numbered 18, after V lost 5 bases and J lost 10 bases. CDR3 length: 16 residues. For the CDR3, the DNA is TGTGCCAGCTCAGGTGGTTTGGCAGGGGGCGAGTTTCGAGCTTTCTTT. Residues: CASSGGLAGGEFRAFF.

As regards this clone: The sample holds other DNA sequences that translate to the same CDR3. This CDR3 is CASSRDRPGANVLTF. In DNA form, the CDR3 reads TGTGCCAGCAGCCGGGACAGGCCTGGGGCCAACGTCCTGACTTTC. The chain uses TRBV6-6 and TRBJ2-6; 8 bases align to TRBD1. In germline, CDR1 is MNHNY, CDR2 SVGAGI (reference sequence). The CDR3 length is 15 residues. With 6 bases clipped from V and 2 bases from J, the junction kept 3 bases outside the gene matches.

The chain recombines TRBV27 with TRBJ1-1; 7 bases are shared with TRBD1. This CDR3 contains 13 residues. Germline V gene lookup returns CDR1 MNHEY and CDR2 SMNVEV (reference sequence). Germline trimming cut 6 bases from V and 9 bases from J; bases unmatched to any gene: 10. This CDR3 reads CASSPPSRGQAFF. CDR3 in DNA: TGTGCCAGCAGCCCCCCATCGAGGGGGCAAGCTTTCTTT.

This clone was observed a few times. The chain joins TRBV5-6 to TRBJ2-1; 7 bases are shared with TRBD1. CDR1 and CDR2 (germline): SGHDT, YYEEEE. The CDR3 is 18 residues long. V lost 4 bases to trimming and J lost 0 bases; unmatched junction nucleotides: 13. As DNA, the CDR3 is TGTGCCAGCAGCGGGGACAGAAAAGACCCATACTCCTACAATGAGCAGTTCTTC. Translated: CASSGDRKDPYSYNEQFF.

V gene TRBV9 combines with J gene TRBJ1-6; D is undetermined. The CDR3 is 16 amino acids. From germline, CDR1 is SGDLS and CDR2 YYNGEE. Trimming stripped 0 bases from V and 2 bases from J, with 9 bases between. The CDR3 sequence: CASSVGAGTYNSPLHF. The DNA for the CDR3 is TGTGCCAGCAGCGTAGGGGCCGGCACCTATAATTCACCCCTCCACTTT.

Here the CDR3 DNA reads TGTGCCAGCAGCTTAGCGGGAGGCACAGATACGCAGTATTTT. It is translated as CASSLAGGTDTQYF. The rearrangement uses TRBV7-2 and TRBJ2-3; possibly TRBD2 for D (5 bases). V lost 0 bases and J 1 base, leaving 5 bases between the germline ends. CDR1 and CDR2 from the germline V gene are SGHTA and FQGNSA. This CDR3 is built from 14 residues.

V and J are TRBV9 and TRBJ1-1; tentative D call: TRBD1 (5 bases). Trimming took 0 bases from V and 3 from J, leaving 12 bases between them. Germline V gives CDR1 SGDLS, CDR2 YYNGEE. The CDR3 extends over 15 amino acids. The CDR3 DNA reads TGTGCCAGCAGCGTAGGGTGGGCGGGGGACACTGAAGCTTTCTTT. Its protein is CASSVGWAGDTEAFF.

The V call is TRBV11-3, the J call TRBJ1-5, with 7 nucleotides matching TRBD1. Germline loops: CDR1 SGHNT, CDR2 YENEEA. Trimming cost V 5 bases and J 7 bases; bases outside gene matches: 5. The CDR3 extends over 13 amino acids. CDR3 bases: TGTGCCAGCAGCCGACAGGGCGGGCAGCCCCAGCATTTT. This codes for CASSRQGGQPQHF.

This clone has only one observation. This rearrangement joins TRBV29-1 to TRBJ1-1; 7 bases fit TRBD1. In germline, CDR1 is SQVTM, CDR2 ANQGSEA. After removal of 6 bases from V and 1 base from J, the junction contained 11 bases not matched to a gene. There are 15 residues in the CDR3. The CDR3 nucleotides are TGCAGCGTGGGGGGACAGAACCCATGGAACACTGAAGCTTTCTTT. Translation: CSVGGQNPWNTEAFF.

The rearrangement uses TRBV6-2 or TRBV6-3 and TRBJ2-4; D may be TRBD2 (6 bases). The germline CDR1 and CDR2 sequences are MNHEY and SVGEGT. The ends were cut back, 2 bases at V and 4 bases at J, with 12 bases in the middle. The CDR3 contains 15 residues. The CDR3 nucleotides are TGTGCCAGCAGTTACGGTACGGGGGAGAAAAACATTCAGTACTTC. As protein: CASSYGTGEKNIQYF.

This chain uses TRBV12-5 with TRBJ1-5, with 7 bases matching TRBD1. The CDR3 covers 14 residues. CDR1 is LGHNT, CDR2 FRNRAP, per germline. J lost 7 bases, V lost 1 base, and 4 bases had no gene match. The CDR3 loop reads CASGLGQGSQPQHF. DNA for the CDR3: TGTGCTAGTGGTTTGGGACAGGGCAGCCAGCCCCAGCATTTT.

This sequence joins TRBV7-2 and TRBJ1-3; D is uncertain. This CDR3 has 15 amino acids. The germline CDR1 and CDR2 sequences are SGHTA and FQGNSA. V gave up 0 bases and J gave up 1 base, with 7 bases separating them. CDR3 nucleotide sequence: TGTGCCAGCAGCTTAGCGACTGTGTCTGGAAACACCATATATTTT. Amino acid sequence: CASSLATVSGNTIYF.

The CDR3 bases are TGTGCCAGTTGTCCCCCACAGAACACTGAAGCTTTCTTT. It codes for CASCPPQNTEAFF. This chain uses TRBV6-5 with TRBJ1-1; no definite D call. V was cut by 9 bases and J by 1 base, with 12 bases left in between. This CDR3 region has 13 residues. Looked up from germline, CDR1 is MNHEY and CDR2 is SVGAGI.

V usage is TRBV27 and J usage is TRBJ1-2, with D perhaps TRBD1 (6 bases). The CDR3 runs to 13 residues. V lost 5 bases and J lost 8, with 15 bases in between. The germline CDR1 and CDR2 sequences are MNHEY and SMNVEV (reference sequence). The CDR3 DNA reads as TGTGCCAGCAGTCTCGCGGACAGTCGAGGCTACACCTTC. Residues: CASSLADSRGYTF.

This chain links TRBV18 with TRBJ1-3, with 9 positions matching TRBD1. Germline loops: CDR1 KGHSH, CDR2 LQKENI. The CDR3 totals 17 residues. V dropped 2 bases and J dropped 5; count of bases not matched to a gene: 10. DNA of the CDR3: TGTGCCAGCTCACCAACCAAAGGAGACAGGGGGAGAAACACCATATATTTT. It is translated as CASSPTKGDRGRNTIYF.

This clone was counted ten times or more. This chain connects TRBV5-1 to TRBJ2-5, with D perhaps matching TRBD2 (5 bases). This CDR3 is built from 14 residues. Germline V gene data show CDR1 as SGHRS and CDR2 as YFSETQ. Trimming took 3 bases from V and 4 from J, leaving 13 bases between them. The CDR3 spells CASSSEVVLETQYF. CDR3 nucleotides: TGCGCCAGCAGCTCGGAGGTGGTTCTAGAGACCCAGTACTTC.